This T cell receptor beta chain was observed in a study of blood T cell repertoires in COVID-19. Overall study context: The analysed material was cDNA or gDNA that came from T cells, B-cell-depleted T cells, or PBMCs.

Assay used: immunoSEQ multiplex PCR; TCRdb lists only in-frame clones, some missing. The repertoire holds 150,000 to 200,000 clones, about 84% seen once, with about 9.7% in the top ten. Between the trimmed V and J ends, which lost 1 base and 0 bases, there was a span of 10 bases. Germline V gene data show CDR1 as LGHDT and CDR2 as YNNKEL (reference sequence). This CDR3 is built from 16 residues. This clone was observed once. Participants spanned ages roughly 18 to 95 years and resided in some 22 US areas. Grouping used clinical history reported by participants in a survey and questionnaire. The receptor comes from a woman in her 30s who had recovered from COVID-19. V and J are TRBV3-1 (or the pseudogene TRBV3-2) and TRBJ2-1; tentatively, D is TRBD2 (6 bases). The sequenced sample consisted of PBMCs or T cells enriched from blood (not recorded which). CDR3 loop: CASSQGPGSSYNEQFF. CDR3 DNA: TGTGCCAGCAGCCAAGGCCCCGGGAGCTCCTACAATGAGCAGTTCTTC.